Sequencing of this T cell receptor beta chain was carried out in a study of cytomegalovirus exposure and HLA in healthy donors. As for the study in general: Some 85 million unique TCRs from HLA-typed donors were held in an early data release.

For this clone: Its specificity is not known.

The PCR used 60 Vbeta and 13 Jbeta primers. Sequencing used immunoSEQ multiplex PCR; TCRdb keeps in-frame clones, though not all of them. The table includes under 250,000 clones, over 70% detected once. Findings of the study overall: An analysis done earlier found most TCR beta V segments productive about 87% or about 30% of the time. With further analysis later on, most CMV-associated TCR beta chains appeared HLA-restricted. The HLA-A and HLA-B alleles of most subjects were reportedly predicted accurately from TCR beta sequences.

CDR3 length: 16 amino acids. V was shortened by 0 bases and J by 3 bases, with 10 bases between the two germline ends. The V gene's germline CDR1 is SGHNT and CDR2 YYREEE (reference sequence). The sequence derives from an older woman in good health and CMV-seropositive. V usage is TRBV5-4 and J usage is TRBJ1-6; D gene uncertain. The sample comprised PBMCs. The CDR3 DNA reads TGTGCCAGCAGCTTGGGAGCTCCGAACTATAATTCACCCCTCCACTTT. This translates into CASSLGAPNYNSPLHF.